The clone carrying this TCR beta chain has a handful of counts. Antigen specificity is unknown. The CDR3 has 15 residues. From germline, CDR1 is SGHTA and CDR2 FQGNSA. The junction had 10 bases not matched to a gene; V was cut back by 7 bases and J by 5 bases. What was sequenced were expressed TCRB transcripts, since all of the isolated RNA had been reverse transcribed. Here immunoSEQ multiplex PCR was the method, and the copy in TCRdb shows in-frame clones only, minus some. Found here are hundreds of thousands of clones, roughly 13% of them singletons; the top ten hold approximately 0.042%. These data originate in a study of beta chain features in type 1 diabetes. Points from the study as a whole: Across all four CD4+ subsets, people with type 1 diabetes showed modestly shorter TCRB CDR3s.

The source is a man younger than 35 with type 1 diabetes. The rearrangement uses TRBV7-2 and TRBJ2-1; 8 nucleotides align to TRBD1. Sequenced input: naive CD4+ T cells from blood. The CDR3 DNA is TGTGCCAGCACCCTAGACAGGGGTGTGCACAATGAGCAGTTCTTC. Protein product: CASTLDRGVHNEQFF.